These 17 T cell receptor beta chains were sequenced from one sample in a study of CD8+ T cells in alopecia areata. Reverse transcribed after extraction, RNA yielded cDNA as the sequencing template. This table comes from immunoSEQ multiplex PCR, and its TCRdb copy is limited to in-frame clones, with some not included. The table lists 150,000 to 200,000 clones, about 70% of them singletons. The specimen was CD8+ T cells sorted from blood, collected at week 0. All receptors come from a human donor with alopecia areata.

The chain recombines TRBV5-1 with TRBJ1-5; no clear D gene. Trimming removed 4 bases from V and 7 bases from J, with 12 bases in between. The CDR3 has 13 amino acids. Germline CDR1 SGHRS, CDR2 YFSETQ. CDR3 loop: CASSLTFEQPQHF. The CDR3 DNA reads as TGCGCCAGCAGCCTTACTTTTGAGCAGCCCCAGCATTTT.

This clone was recorded a few times. The J gene is TRBJ2-7, the V gene TRBV2; D uncertain. The CDR3 loop spans 10 amino acids. Germline V lookup: CDR1 SNHLY, CDR2 FYNNEI. V was shortened by 8 bases and J by 6 bases, with 8 bases between the two germline ends. CDR3 in DNA: TGTGCCAGCCTCTCGGGCGAGCAGTACTTC. It translates to CASLSGEQYF.

The V call is TRBV12-5, the J call TRBJ2-7; a possible D gene is TRBD1 (6 bases). Germline CDR1 reads LGHNT; CDR2 reads FRNRAP. The germline V and J ends were trimmed by 3 bases and 7 bases, with 7 bases remaining between them. The CDR3 has 11 residues. The CDR3 loop is CASGLGTEQYF. CDR3 DNA sequence: TGTGCTAGTGGTTTAGGGACAGAGCAGTACTTC.

The CDR3 DNA is TGTGCCAGCACTGGCGGGGGGGCCACCGGGGAGCTGTTTTTT. It codes for CASTGGGATGELFF. This chain joins TRBV6-5 and TRBJ2-2; 9 bases agree with TRBD2. The CDR3 totals 14 residues. V shed 7 bases, J shed 4 bases, and the junction held 4 bases outside the gene matches. Germline CDR1 is MNHEY and CDR2 is SVGAGI.

The V call is TRBV4-1, the J call TRBJ2-3, with 7 bases that match TRBD2. Germline loops: CDR1 MGHRA, CDR2 YSYEKL. V dropped 0 bases and J dropped 0; count of bases not matched to a gene: 3. This CDR3 has 16 amino acids. CDR3 DNA: TGCGCCAGCAGCCAAGACGGCGGGGGAAGCACAGATACGCAGTATTTT. This sequence encodes CASSQDGGGSTDTQYF.

The rearrangement joins TRBV5-6 to TRBJ2-7; the D gene could be TRBD1 or TRBD2 (5 bases each). The CDR3 runs to 14 residues. Germline loops: CDR1 SGHDT, CDR2 YYEEEE. Trimming removed 5 bases from V and 2 bases from J, with 14 bases in between. CDR3 protein: CASSLWGSAYEQYF. DNA for the CDR3: TGTGCCAGCAGTTTATGGGGGTCCGCCTACGAGCAGTACTTC.

This rearrangement joins TRBV5-6 to TRBJ1-5, with D unclear. CDR1 and CDR2 from the germline V gene are SGHDT and YYEEEE. V lost 4 bases, J lost 0 bases, and 2 bases lay in between. The CDR3 has 12 residues. The CDR3 DNA reads as TGTGCCAGCAGCACTAGCAATCAGCCCCAGCATTTT. This translates into CASSTSNQPQHF.

The chain recombines TRBV30 with TRBJ2-7; no firm D call. Germline V CDR1 and CDR2: GTSNPN, SVGIG (reference sequence). The CDR3 has 11 amino acids. V lost 3 bases to trimming and J lost 4 bases, with 7 bases between them. CDR3 nucleotide sequence: TGTGCCTGGAGCCTTTCATACGAGCAGTACTTC. Translation gives CAWSLSYEQYF.

The chain employs TRBV9 and TRBJ2-4; D possibly matches TRBD1 or TRBD2 (6 bases each). The V and J ends lost 4 bases and 9 bases respectively, with 26 bases between them. Germline V lookup: CDR1 SGDLS, CDR2 YYNGEE. The length of the CDR3 is 17 residues. The CDR3 loop is CASSLSTTRGVNGIQYF. The CDR3 DNA reads TGTGCCAGCAGCCTATCAACGACTAGGGGGGTGAATGGCATTCAGTACTTC.

This clone was counted between two and nine times. The J gene is TRBJ2-3, the V gene TRBV29-1; a weak D match, TRBD1 (5 bases). The germline V gene has CDR1 SQVTM and CDR2 ANQGSEA. The CDR3 length is 14 residues. Trimming shortened V by 4 bases and J by 2 bases, and 13 bases separated the two germline ends. CDR3 DNA sequence: TGCAGCGTTGGTCCTCTCAGGGCCACAGATACGCAGTATTTT. Amino acid sequence: CSVGPLRATDTQYF.

The chain is built from TRBV2 and TRBJ2-3, with a weak D call TRBD2 (6 bases). Germline V lookup: CDR1 SNHLY, CDR2 FYNNEI. The ends were cut back, 11 bases at V and 6 bases at J, with 21 bases in the middle. CDR3 length: 14 amino acids. CDR3 sequence reads: CAQSPPSALDTQYF. In DNA form, the CDR3 reads TGTGCCCAGTCCCCGCCTAGCGCTCTTGATACGCAGTATTTT.

This clone was counted between two and nine times. This chain links TRBV7-6 with TRBJ2-3; 15 bases are a match to TRBD2. Germline assignment: CDR1 SGHVS and CDR2 FNYEAQ. The V and J ends lost 5 bases and 7 bases, in that order; junction bases with no gene match: 7. The CDR3 has 16 amino acids. CDR3 DNA sequence: TGTGCCAGCAGCCCGCCGGGACTAGCGGGGGGATATACGCAGTATTTT. Translated: CASSPPGLAGGYTQYF.

This chain joins TRBV20-1 and TRBJ2-7, with 7 positions matching TRBD1. Germline V gene lookup returns CDR1 DFQATT and CDR2 SNEGSKA (reference sequence). The CDR3 covers 11 residues. After removal of 6 bases from V and 5 bases from J, the junction contained 4 bases not matched to a gene. CDR3: CSAETGNEQYF. The DNA for the CDR3 is TGCAGTGCAGAGACAGGGAACGAGCAGTACTTC.

Here the CDR3 reads CASSFRGGGVAGNTIYF. DNA of the CDR3: TGTGCCAGCAGTTTTCGTGGAGGGGGAGTAGCTGGAAACACCATATATTTT. V usage is TRBV27 and J usage is TRBJ1-3; possible D gene TRBD1, 6 bases. The CDR3 has 17 residues. The V end was cut by 3 bases, the J end by 2 bases, with 17 bases between. The germline gives CDR1 MNHEY, CDR2 SMNVEV (reference sequence).

The V gene is TRBV19, the J gene TRBJ1-5; D not resolved. CDR3 length: 13 amino acids. CDR1 is LNHDA, CDR2 SQIVND, per germline (reference sequence). V dropped 0 bases and J dropped 6 bases, with 6 bases sitting between them. As DNA, the CDR3 is TGTGCCAGTAGTATAGATCGCGGTCAGCCCCAGCATTTT. Translation gives CASSIDRGQPQHF.

This chain connects TRBV6-5 to TRBJ1-5, with D possibly being TRBD1 (6 bases). The CDR3 covers 14 residues. Per the germline V gene, CDR1 is MNHEY and CDR2 is SVGAGI. Trimming shortened V by 8 bases and J by 4 bases, and 15 bases separated the two germline ends. The CDR3 bases are TGTGCCAGCGGGCCCGGGCAGGGGAATCAGCCCCAGCATTTT. It specifies CASGPGQGNQPQHF.

V and J are TRBV11-2 and TRBJ2-7, with D unresolved. Trimming shortened V by 4 bases and J by 3 bases, and 16 bases separated the two germline ends. The CDR3 has 15 amino acids. CDR1 and CDR2 from the germline V gene are SGHAT and FQNNGV. The CDR3 region is CASSSRVPNLYEQYF. CDR3 DNA: TGTGCCAGCAGCTCCCGGGTCCCAAATCTCTACGAGCAGTACTTC.